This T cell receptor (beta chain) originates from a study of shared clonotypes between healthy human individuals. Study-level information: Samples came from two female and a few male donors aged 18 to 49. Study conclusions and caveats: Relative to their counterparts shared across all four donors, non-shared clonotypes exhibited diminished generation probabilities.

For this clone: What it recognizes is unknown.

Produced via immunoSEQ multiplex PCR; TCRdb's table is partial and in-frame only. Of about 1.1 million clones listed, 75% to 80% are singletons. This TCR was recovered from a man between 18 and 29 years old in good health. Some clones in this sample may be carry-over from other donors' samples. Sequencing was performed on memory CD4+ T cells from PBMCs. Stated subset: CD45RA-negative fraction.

CDR3 amino acids: CASSPRATSGGTYEQYF. The CDR3 region has the DNA TGTGCCAGCAGCCCCCGGGCGACTAGCGGGGGGACCTACGAGCAGTACTTC. J is TRBJ2-7 and V is TRBV7-2, with 13 bases fitting TRBD2. Germline CDR1 and CDR2: SGHTA and FQGNSA. This CDR3 is 17 amino acids long. V gave up 5 bases and J gave up 2 bases; unmatched junction bases: 9.